The subject of this entry is one T cell receptor beta chain. It was with unique molecular identifiers that the TCRbeta library was prepared. A single record per CDR3 protein comes from TCRdb applying MiXCR to the PCR reads. The table shows about 58,000 distinct CDR3 sequences, with about 40% occurring only once. Trimming took 0 bases from V and 0 from J, leaving 13 bases between them. This CDR3 is 17 amino acids long. Germline values: CDR1 SGHRS, CDR2 YFSETQ. These data originate in a study of T-cell reconstitution after alpha-beta-depleted transplantation in children. This receptor was obtained from a male patient younger than 18 who had a stem cell transplant for acute lymphoblastic leukemia, so the T cells may come from the graft donor. This chain joins TRBV5-1 and TRBJ2-4; unclear D gene. The input for sequencing was PBMCs, mostly from graft donor cells, taken 360 days after TCRalphabeta/CD19-depleted stem cell transplant. CDR3 in amino acids: CASSLGQIRTAKNIQYF. The DNA for the CDR3 is TGCGCCAGCAGCTTGGGACAAATTAGGACAGCCAAAAACATTCAGTACTTC.